This TCR beta chain was sequenced in a study of shared clonotypes between healthy human individuals. The study's findings and limits: An effect of sequencing depth on clonotype sharing among donors was expected.

Points on this clone: Its matching antigen is unknown. Other DNA sequences of this sample code for an identical CDR3.

Clones were sequenced by immunoSEQ multiplex PCR, and TCRdb holds only the in-frame ones, with some missing. The repertoire has roughly 1.5 million clones, approximately 98% of them found once; the top ten carry 0.4% to 0.55%. Sequencing used naive CD4+ T cells sorted from blood. The subset is: CD45RA+ positively selected. This receptor was taken from a man under 40 in good health.

The CDR3 spells CASSHGTGEETQYF. For the CDR3, the DNA is TGCGCCAGCAGCCACGGGACAGGAGAAGAGACCCAGTACTTC. The rearrangement uses TRBV5-1 and TRBJ2-5; 8 nucleotides match TRBD1. Germline trimming cut 4 bases from V and 3 bases from J; bases unmatched to any gene: 5. Germline V gene sequence: CDR1 SGHRS, CDR2 YFSETQ. The CDR3 extends over 14 amino acids.